This T cell receptor beta chain stems from a study of cytomegalovirus exposure and HLA in healthy donors (dated 2017 in TCRdb). For the study in its entirety: An earlier analysis of approximately 590 of the donors reported 250 to 300 Gb of sequence data and around 110 million unique TCR beta sequences from about 200 million T cells. Around 320 gigabases of sequencing data and tens of millions of unique TCR sequences were included in an early release covering roughly 700 HLA-typed donors. Of the 300 to 450 genotyped donors, around 81% fell in the genetic ancestry cluster associated with self-reported Caucasian donors. The study aimed to test whether cataloging public T cell receptors could reveal signatures of past pathogen exposure. The study profiled the T cell repertoires of 500 to 800 subjects by immunosequencing and related them to cytomegalovirus serostatus. A separate validation cohort of some 130 different subjects was used in addition to the approximately 700-subject first cohort. The study combined high-throughput TCR immunosequencing, statistical association of individual TCRs with disease status, and machine learning to predict cytomegalovirus infection status. In a later analysis, previously published TCR beta repertoires from about 640 donors were re-analyzed and high-resolution HLA genotyping was added so that TCR occurrence patterns could be studied. In the later analysis, no new phenotypic data were used to find candidate immune exposures; instead, reliance was placed on TCR beta sequences and their occurrence across donors. An earlier analysis of more than 450 of the donors used high-throughput TCR beta sequencing to judge whether each TCR beta V gene segment behaved as functional or pseudogenic. Donor age, sex, ethnicity and CMV serostatus were compiled together with the repertoire data. In a later genetic analysis, genome-wide SNP genotypes for about three fifths of the 666 donors were used, and that subset was treated as a discovery cohort. Every discovery cohort repertoire had been produced on one sequencing platform. HLA typing covered class I and class II loci at four-digit resolution. Typing coverage varied by locus: about 620-640 donors for A, B, C, DRB1 and DQB1; roughly 500 for DQA1; approximately 570 for DPA1; about 450 for DPB1. Because of strong linkage in the cohort, roughly five DR-DQ haplotypes were treated as single units for association and clustering. Across roughly 420 genotyped donors of the cohort, an average of 235,054 unique TCR beta nucleotide sequences per donor were sequenced, and roughly a sixth of those sequences were non-productive.

The CDR3 measures 16 amino acids from cysteine to phenylalanine. Left in the record is the CDR3 DNA by itself, 48 bases read in frame from the first base. Trimming takes 5 bases off V and 3 bases off J; junction bases not matched to a gene: 8. In the germline V gene (reference sequence), CDR1 corresponds to MNHEY and CDR2 to SMNVEV. In total, 630 or so healthy bone marrow donors made up the cohort. Cohort members were all nominally healthy when sampled, although unrecorded immune exposures were likely present. The donor tested CMV seronegative, placing the donor among the 350 or so seronegative members of the cohort. A peripheral blood sample was collected from each donor, and TCR beta sequencing was performed on peripheral blood mononuclear cells. The Qiagen DNeasy Blood Extraction Kit was used to extract genomic DNA from the blood cell samples. Beyond this particular receptor, the publication reports: The 87-base-pair reads could not distinguish some IMGT-functional V segments, including TRBV6-2 and TRBV6-3, so those segments were excluded. According to the authors, the approach could potentially be generalized to other disease states and immunological phenotypes. When HLA alleles, especially DR and DQ, strongly co-occurred, TCR associations were difficult to assign to individual alleles. Three of the identified cytomegalovirus-associated TCR beta chains were confirmed in vitro to be specific for cytomegalovirus antigens. Linkage disequilibrium might explain the correlated functional status among segregating V segments, but an unknown experimental factor could not be excluded. In the study, around 150 TCR beta chains were listed as associated with cytomegalovirus. A later genetic analysis reported fewer N-insertions in productive TCRs among donors in an Asian-associated ancestry cluster than the roughly 690-donor mean. A group of highly shared sequence variants was considered likely to be a technical artifact of the sequencing pipeline. A further reported finding was that TCR beta sequences accurately predicted the HLA-A and HLA-B alleles for most subjects in the first cohort. A later genetic analysis associated a missense DCLRE1C variant with V-gene and J-gene trimming of TCR beta chains, and an independent cohort replicated the association. Most TCR sequences were seen in very few donors, while some public TCRs were found in many individuals. An earlier analysis of 450 to 750 of the donors showed that most TCR beta V segments appeared in productive rearrangements either about 87% or about 30% of the time, which broadly matched IMGT annotations. A later analysis reported that several top co-occurrence clusters appeared linked to parvovirus B19, influenza, CMV and Epstein-Barr virus. Because counts were too low, seventeen rarely observed V segments, including chromosome 9 orphons, were excluded from the earlier analysis of 500 to 700 of the donors. Immune exposure information for the cohort was limited to CMV serostatus. In a later analysis, most CMV-associated TCR beta chains were found to appear HLA-restricted, with HLA associations seemingly driven largely by CMV exposure. Because some donors lacked HLA typing at each locus, the association tests relied only on the typed subset. The presence/absence analyses assumed that sequencing depth was roughly uniform across donors, and that assumption may not be true. Cytomegalovirus status was reported to be diagnosed by the classifier with high specificity and sensitivity in both the original and validation cohorts. Specific HLA alleles were associated with about 17,000 TCR beta sequences at a false discovery rate of 0.05 in a later analysis. The cohort was sequenced for TCR beta chains only, and without alpha or paired-chain data the features that could be detected were limited. In a later analysis, HLA-associated TCR beta chains showed more clonal expansion and lower generation probabilities than non-associated chains that were equally common. In a later analysis, TCR association rates were found to vary across HLA loci, with the most associated TCRs seen for DRB1 alleles and the fewest for HLA-C alleles.

This clone showed up just once. The antigen it recognizes is unknown. Qualities for individual bases were not recorded, and no much larger clone is one base off. To prepare the library, the immunoSEQ multiplex PCR assay was applied. For the multiplex PCR, a mixture combining 60 forward primers for TCR Vbeta segments and 13 reverse primers for TCR Jbeta segments was used. The CDR3 region of rearranged TCR beta genes was amplified from genomic DNA by a multiplex PCR assay. On the Illumina HiSeq System, the amplified TCR beta libraries were sequenced as 87-base-pair reads. As for how the authors treated the data: A later analysis counted 75 million to 100 million unique TCR beta chains across the 550 to 750 repertoires, and roughly 9.9 million of these chains were shared by at least two donors. To remove PCR and sequencing errors, raw reads were error-corrected and collapsed into unique sequences using a nearest-neighbor algorithm that merged closely related sequences. To assign V, D and J gene segments, CDR3 sequences were aligned to IMGT reference sequences. Each retained sequence needed at least a six-nucleotide match to both a V gene segment and a J gene segment. Rearrangements were classified as productive when the CDR3 lacked stop codons and remained in frame with V and J, and all other rearrangements were classified as non-productive. Following IMGT convention, CDR3 was defined as the stretch from the second conserved V-encoded cysteine to the conserved J-encoded phenylalanine. The earlier analysis of about 590 of the donors excluded sequences that lacked an unambiguous match to a single V gene segment. An earlier analysis of several hundred of the donors called V segments functional above 56.7% productive rearrangements and segregating when the between-donor standard deviation exceeded 5%. A statistical classification framework was built for diagnosing cytomegalovirus status from the catalog of TCR beta chain sequences. In a later analysis, V and J genes were assigned by comparing TCR nucleotide sequences against IMGT/GENE-DB human TR gene sequences. The TCRdist pipeline was used in a later analysis to assign CDR3 sequences and most-parsimonious VDJ recombination scenarios. A later analysis defined each TCR beta chain by its CDR3 amino acid sequence plus V-gene family, and excluded reads lacking a unique V-gene family. A later analysis removed 592 highly shared, low-generation-probability nucleotide sequences to deal with suspected cross-contamination and a sequencing artifact. In a later analysis, a clonal expansion index was calculated for each public chain from normalized within-repertoire ranks of inferred template counts. In a later analysis, generation probabilities were computed with a VDJ recombination model fitted to out-of-frame rearrangements, and the resulting probabilities were checked against IGoR. In a later analysis, hypergeometric tests were used to score TCR-TCR, TCR-HLA and TCR-CMV co-occurrence, with a repertoire-size bias correction applied to TCR pairs. False discovery rates were estimated in a later analysis by permuting HLA or CMV assignments 20 times. In a later analysis, co-occurring TCRs were grouped with DBSCAN, and TCRdist sequence similarity was added when clustering was performed within HLA-allele-positive subsets. Repertoires with fewer than 30,000 or more than 120,000 public chains, plus five repertoires with anomalous nucleotide sharing, were excluded from co-occurrence clustering. Not all clones reach the TCRdb copy of this immuneACCESS table, which keeps in-frame sequences only. Checked studies attribute under half of the gap to unresolved V genes and leave the rest unexplained. Clonal size and the V and J genes are those of that table, whereas D and trimming came from the DNA. In this sample the table shows about 190,000 clones, 60% to 80% of which occur a single time. Of the sample, 1.6% falls within the top ten clones.

The sequence came from a young woman in good health and CMV-seronegative. The sequence joins TRBV27 to TRBJ2-7; 12 bases in between match TRBD2. The sequencing sample was made of PBMCs. This receptor has the CDR3 CASSTKRTSGNYEQYF. The sequence in DNA is TGTGCCAGCAGTACAAAACGGACTAGCGGGAACTACGAGCAGTACTTC.